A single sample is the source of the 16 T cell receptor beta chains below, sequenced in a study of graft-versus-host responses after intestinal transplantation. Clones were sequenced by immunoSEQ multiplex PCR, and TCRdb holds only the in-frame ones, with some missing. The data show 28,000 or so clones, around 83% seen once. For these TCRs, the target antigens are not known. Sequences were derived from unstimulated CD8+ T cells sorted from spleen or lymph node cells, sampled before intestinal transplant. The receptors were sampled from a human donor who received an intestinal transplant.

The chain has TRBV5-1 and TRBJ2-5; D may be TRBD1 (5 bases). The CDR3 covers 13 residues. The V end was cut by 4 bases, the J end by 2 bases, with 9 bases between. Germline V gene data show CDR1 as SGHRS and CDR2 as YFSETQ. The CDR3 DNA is TGCGCCAGCAGCCCCGACAGACAAGAGACCCAGTACTTC. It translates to CASSPDRQETQYF. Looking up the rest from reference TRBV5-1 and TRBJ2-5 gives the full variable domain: KAGVTQTPRYLIKTRGQQVTLSCSPISGHRSVSWYQQTPGQGLQFLFEYFSETQRNKGNFPGRFSGRQFSNSRSEMNVSTLELGDSALYLCASSPDRQETQYFGPGTRLLVL.

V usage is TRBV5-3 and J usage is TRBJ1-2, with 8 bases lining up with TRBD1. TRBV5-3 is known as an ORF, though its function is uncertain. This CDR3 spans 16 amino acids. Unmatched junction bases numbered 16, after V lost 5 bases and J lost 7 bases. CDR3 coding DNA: TGTGCCAGAAGACAGCGACAGGGGTTGAGCTTACGTGGCTACACCTTC. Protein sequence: CARRQRQGLSLRGYTF.

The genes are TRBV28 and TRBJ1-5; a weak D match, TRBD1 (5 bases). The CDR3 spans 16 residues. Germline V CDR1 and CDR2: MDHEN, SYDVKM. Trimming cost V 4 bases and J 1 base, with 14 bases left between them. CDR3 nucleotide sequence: TGTGCCAGCAGTTCACAGGAGTCTGCCAGCAATCAGCCCCAGCATTTT. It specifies CASSSQESASNQPQHF.

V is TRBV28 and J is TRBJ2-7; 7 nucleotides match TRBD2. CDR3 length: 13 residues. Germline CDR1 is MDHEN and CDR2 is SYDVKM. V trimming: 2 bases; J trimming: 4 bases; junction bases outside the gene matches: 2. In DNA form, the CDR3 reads TGTGCCAGCAGTTTAGGGACTACGTACGAGCAGTACTTC. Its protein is CASSLGTTYEQYF.

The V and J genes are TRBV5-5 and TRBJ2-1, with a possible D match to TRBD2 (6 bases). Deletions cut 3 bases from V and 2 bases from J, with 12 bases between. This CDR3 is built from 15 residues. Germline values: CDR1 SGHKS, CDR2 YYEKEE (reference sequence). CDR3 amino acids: CASSSESGPYNEQFF. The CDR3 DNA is TGTGCCAGCAGCTCGGAAAGCGGGCCCTACAATGAGCAGTTCTTC.

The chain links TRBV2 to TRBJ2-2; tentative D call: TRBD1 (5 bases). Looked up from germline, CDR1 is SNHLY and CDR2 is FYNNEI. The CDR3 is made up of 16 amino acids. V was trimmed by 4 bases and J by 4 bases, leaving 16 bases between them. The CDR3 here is CASSAPVGEITGELFF. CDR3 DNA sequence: TGTGCCAGCAGTGCCCCAGTAGGGGAAATCACCGGGGAGCTGTTTTTT.

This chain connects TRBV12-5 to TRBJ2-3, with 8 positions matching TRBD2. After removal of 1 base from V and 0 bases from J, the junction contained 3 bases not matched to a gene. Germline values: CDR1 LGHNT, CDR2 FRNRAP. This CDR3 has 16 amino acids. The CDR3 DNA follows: TGTGCTAGTGGTTTGGGGATAGCGGGGAGCACAGATACGCAGTATTTT. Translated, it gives CASGLGIAGSTDTQYF.

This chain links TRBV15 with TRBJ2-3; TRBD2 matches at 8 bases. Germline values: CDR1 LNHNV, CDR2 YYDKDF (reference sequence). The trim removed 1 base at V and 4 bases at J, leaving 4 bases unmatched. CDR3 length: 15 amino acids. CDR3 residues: CATSRVSGSSDTQYF. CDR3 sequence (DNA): TGTGCCACCAGCAGAGTGAGCGGGAGTTCAGATACGCAGTATTTT.

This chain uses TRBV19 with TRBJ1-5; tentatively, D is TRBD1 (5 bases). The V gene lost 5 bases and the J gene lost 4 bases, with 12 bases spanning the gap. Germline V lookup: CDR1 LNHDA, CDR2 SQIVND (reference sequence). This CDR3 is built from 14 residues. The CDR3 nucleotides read TGTGCCAGTAGTGCAGGGATGGGTAATCAGCCCCAGCATTTT. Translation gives CASSAGMGNQPQHF.

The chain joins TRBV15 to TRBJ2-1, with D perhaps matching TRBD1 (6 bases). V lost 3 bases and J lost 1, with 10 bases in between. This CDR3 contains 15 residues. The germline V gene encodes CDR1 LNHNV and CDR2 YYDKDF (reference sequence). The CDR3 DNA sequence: TGTGCCACCAGCAGGCTACAGGGATCCTACAATGAGCAGTTCTTC. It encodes CATSRLQGSYNEQFF.

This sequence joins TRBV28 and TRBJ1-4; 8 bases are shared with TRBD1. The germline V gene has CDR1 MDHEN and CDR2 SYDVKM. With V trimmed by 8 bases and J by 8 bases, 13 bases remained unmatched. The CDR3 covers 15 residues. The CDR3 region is CASWPGGRLKEKLFF. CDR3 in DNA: TGTGCCAGCTGGCCAGGGGGCCGATTAAAGGAAAAACTGTTTTTT.

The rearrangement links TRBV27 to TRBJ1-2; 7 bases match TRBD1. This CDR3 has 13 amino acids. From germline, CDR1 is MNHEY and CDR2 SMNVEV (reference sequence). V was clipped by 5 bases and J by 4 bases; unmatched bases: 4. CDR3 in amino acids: CASSPQGTYGYTF. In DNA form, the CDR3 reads TGTGCCAGCAGTCCACAGGGGACCTATGGCTACACCTTC.

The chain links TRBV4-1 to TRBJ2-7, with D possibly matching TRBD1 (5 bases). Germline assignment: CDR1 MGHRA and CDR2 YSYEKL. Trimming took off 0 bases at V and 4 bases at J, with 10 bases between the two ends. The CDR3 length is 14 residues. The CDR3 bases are TGCGCCAGCAGCCAAGATCCAGGGAAATACGAGCAGTACTTC. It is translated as CASSQDPGKYEQYF.

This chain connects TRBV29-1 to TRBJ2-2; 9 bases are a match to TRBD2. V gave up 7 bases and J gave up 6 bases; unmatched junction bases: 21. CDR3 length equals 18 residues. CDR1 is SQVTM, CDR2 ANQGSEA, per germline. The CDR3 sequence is CSGRVGGRSGRGPGELFF. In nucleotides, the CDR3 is TGCAGCGGGAGGGTAGGGGGTCGTAGCGGGAGAGGGCCCGGGGAGCTGTTTTTT.

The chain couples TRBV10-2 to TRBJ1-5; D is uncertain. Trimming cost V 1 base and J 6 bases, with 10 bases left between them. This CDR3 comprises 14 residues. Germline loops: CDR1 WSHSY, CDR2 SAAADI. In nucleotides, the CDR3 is TGCGCCAGCAGTGAGTACCTAGGAACTCAGCCCCAGCATTTT. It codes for CASSEYLGTQPQHF.

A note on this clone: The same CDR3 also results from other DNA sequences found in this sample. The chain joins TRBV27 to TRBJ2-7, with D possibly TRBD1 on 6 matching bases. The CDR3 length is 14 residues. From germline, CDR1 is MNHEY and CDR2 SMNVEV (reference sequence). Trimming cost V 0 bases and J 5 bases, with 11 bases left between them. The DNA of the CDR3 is TGTGCCAGCAGTTTATCAGGCAGGGGCCACGAGCAGTACTTC. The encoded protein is CASSLSGRGHEQYF.